This T cell receptor (beta chain) was recovered during a study of T cells in Graves' hyperthyroidism and ophthalmopathy. Across the study: Peripheral blood was obtained at initial diagnosis, preceding any treatment.

In this sample, this clonotype turned up a few times. RNA transcripts served as the template for amplifying TCR beta CDR3 regions. RT-PCR in the first round (using the HTBI primer set) targeted the TCR CDR3. Each CDR3 protein is one row after TCRdb ran MiXCR on the multiplex PCR reads. The table shows 540,000 or so distinct CDR3 sequences, with about a sixth occurring only once. This sequence was found in a woman between 25 and 40 years old with Graves' hyperthyroidism. Sequencing was done on a sample of blood.

As DNA, the CDR3 is TGTGCCAGCAGCCGAACCAAGACTAGCGCGATATACAATGAGCAGTTCTTC. Protein product: CASSRTKTSAIYNEQFF. The chain joins TRBV7-9 to TRBJ2-1; 8 positions match TRBD2. The CDR3 covers 17 residues. The J segment lost 4 bases and the V segment lost 5 bases, leaving 13 bases of the junction unmatched. Looked up from germline, CDR1 is SEHNR and CDR2 is FQNEAQ (reference sequence). Using reference TRBV7-9 and TRBJ2-1 for the parts outside the CDR3, the full variable domain is DTGVSQNPRHKITKRGQNVTFRCDPISEHNRLYWYRQTLGQGPEFLTYFQNEAQLEKSRLLSDRFSAERPKGSFSTLEIQRTEQGDSAMYLCASSRTKTSAIYNEQFFGPGTRLTVL.